Sequencing of this T cell receptor beta chain was carried out in a study of cytomegalovirus exposure and HLA in healthy donors. The overall study: Previous work identified roughly 110 million unique TCR beta sequences from about 179 million T cells. Membership in the Caucasian-associated ancestry cluster was found for 75% to 85% of approximately 400 genotyped donors. Overall study findings and caveats: In a later analysis, about 17,000 TCR beta sequences were associated with HLA alleles at 0.05 false discovery rate. TCR beta chain V- and J-gene trimming was linked, in a later analysis, to a missense variant in DCLRE1C.

The PCR ran on 60 Vbeta and 13 Jbeta primers. This table comes from immunoSEQ multiplex PCR, and its TCRdb copy is limited to in-frame clones, with some not included. The sample yields approximately 200,000 clones, 70% to 80% seen once. With respect to this clone: The antigen is undetermined.

The germline CDR1 and CDR2 sequences are LGHNA and YNFKEQ. The CDR3 consists of 18 residues. J was trimmed by 3 bases and V by 2 bases; bases with no gene match: 12. The source is a girl aged 2-10 years in good health and CMV-seronegative. Sequenced sample: PBMCs. The chain recombines TRBV4-2 with TRBJ2-2; 7 bases align to TRBD2. The chain's CDR3 is CASSQIRVNRGDTGELFF. The DNA for the CDR3 is TGTGCCAGCAGCCAAATCAGGGTTAACCGGGGGGACACCGGGGAGCTGTTTTTT.